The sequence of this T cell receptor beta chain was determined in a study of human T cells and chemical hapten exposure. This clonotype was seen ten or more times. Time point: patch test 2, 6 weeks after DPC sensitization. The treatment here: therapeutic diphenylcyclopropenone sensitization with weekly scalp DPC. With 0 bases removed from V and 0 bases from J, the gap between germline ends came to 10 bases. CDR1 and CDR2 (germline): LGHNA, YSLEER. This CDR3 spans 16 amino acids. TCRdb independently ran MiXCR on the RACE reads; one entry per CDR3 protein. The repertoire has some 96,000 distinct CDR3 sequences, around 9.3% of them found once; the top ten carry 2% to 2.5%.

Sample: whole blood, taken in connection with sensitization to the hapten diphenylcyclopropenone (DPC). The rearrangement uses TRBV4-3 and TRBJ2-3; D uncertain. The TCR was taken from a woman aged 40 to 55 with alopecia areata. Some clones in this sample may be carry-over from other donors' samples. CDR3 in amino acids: CASSQDLVPSTDTQYF. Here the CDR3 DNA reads TGCGCCAGCAGCCAAGATCTAGTCCCTAGCACAGATACGCAGTATTTT.